The rows below give T cell receptor beta chains drawn from one sample of a study of vaccination and CD4 T cells after COVID-19. TCRdb ran MiXCR on the PCR reads and lists one entry per CDR3 protein. The table lists 13,000 to 15,000 distinct CDR3 sequences, 25% to 30% of them singletons. Their cognate antigens are unknown. Sequencing input: CD4+ T cells from blood, cultured in vitro. The receptor source for this set is a human donor who had recovered from COVID-19. Both conserved end residues are part of each CDR3. D genes are given only for firm matches. Size is stated for part of the rows, as once, few or many counts, or as a class when the clone is expanded.

TRBJ1-3,TRBV5-4,NA,NA,16,TGTGCCAGCAGCTCTGGGGGACCGCGCTCTGGAAACACCATATATTTT,CASSSGGPRSGNTIYF
TRBJ1-2,TRBV2,NA,NA,11,TGTGCCAGCAGTAGTGAATATGGCTACACCTTC,CASSSEYGYTF
TRBJ1-2,TRBV27,NA,TRBD1,15,TGTGCCAGCAGTTTTGGGACAGGGGGAAACTATGGCTACACCTTC,CASSFGTGGNYGYTF
TRBJ2-3,TRBV19,NA,NA,14,TGTGCCAGTAGCCCGGCGGGCCTAACAGATACGCAGTATTTT,CASSPAGLTDTQYF
TRBJ1-6,TRBV30,NA,NA,15,TGTGCCTGGAGTCCTGTCCGGGTTAATAATTCACCCCCCCACTTT,CAWSPVRVNNSPPHF
TRBJ1-1,TRBV29-1,NA,TRBD1,12,TGCAGCGGAGACAGGGGGCCCGCTGAAGCTTTCTTT,CSGDRGPAEAFF
TRBJ1-1,TRBV7-4,once,NA,13,TGTGCCAGCAGCCGGGGGGGGGGGTCTGAAGCTTTCTTT,CASSRGGGSEAFF
TRBJ1-5,TRBV4-1,few,TRBD1,18,TGCGCCAGCAGCCCCCTCGCATTGAGGGGGCATAGCAATCAGCCCCAGCATTTT,CASSPLALRGHSNQPQHF
TRBJ2-7,TRBV7-2,few,TRBD1,13,TGTGCCAGCAGCCTCCGGGACAGCTACGAGCAGTACTTC,CASSLRDSYEQYF
TRBJ1-6,TRBV19,NA,NA,16,TGTGCCAGTATGGCCGAGGGGGGATCTAGTAATTCACCCCTCCACTTT,CASMAEGGSSNSPLHF
TRBJ1-2,TRBV11-3,few,TRBD1,14,TGTGCCAGCAGCCCAGACAGGGAGTACGGGGGCTACACCTTC,CASSPDREYGGYTF
TRBJ2-5,TRBV10-3,NA,TRBD2,16,TGTGCCATCAGCCCCGGGGGGGGTAGCGGGGCCCAGACCCAGTACTTC,CAISPGGGSGAQTQYF
TRBJ2-5,TRBV7-2,NA,TRBD2,16,TGTGCCAGCAGCTTATGGGCTAGCGGGGCTCAAGAGACCCAGTACTTC,CASSLWASGAQETQYF
TRBJ1-6,TRBV5-5,NA,NA,16,TGTGCCAGCAGCTTGGCCGGTGGCAGTCTAAATTCACCCCTCCACTTT,CASSLAGGSLNSPLHF
TRBJ1-2,TRBV11-2,few,NA,15,TGTGCCAGCAGCGGTGCCGGGACTACAGGCTATGGCTACACCTTC,CASSGAGTTGYGYTF
TRBJ1-5,TRBV3-1,NA,NA,15,TGTGCCAGCAGCCAAGATGCTCGGTCGGGTCAGCCCCAGCATTTT,CASSQDARSGQPQHF
TRBJ2-2,TRBV6-1,few,TRBD1,14,TGTGCCAGCAGGGGGACAGCGAACACCGGGGAGCTGTTTTTT,CASRGTANTGELFF
TRBJ1-1,TRBV7-9,NA,NA,15,TGTGCCAGCAGCTTAAACCAGGGCGGAGAGACTGAAGCTTTCTTT,CASSLNQGGETEAFF
TRBJ1-2,TRBV6-1,NA,TRBD1,13,TGTGCCAGCAGATCGGACAGGGTAAATGGCTACACCTTC,CASRSDRVNGYTF
TRBJ1-6,TRBV19,NA,NA,13,TGTGCCAGTAGTATGGACAGTAATTCACCCCTCCACTTT,CASSMDSNSPLHF
TRBJ1-2,TRBV11-2,NA,NA,16,TGTGCCAGCAGCTTAGATCGGCTCATGGGGGCGAATGGCTACACCTTC,CASSLDRLMGANGYTF